This TCR beta chain was documented in a study of blood T cell repertoires in COVID-19. CDR1 SNHLY and CDR2 FYNNEI come from the germline V gene. With V trimmed by 11 bases and J by 1 base, 6 bases remained unmatched. The CDR3 extends over 13 amino acids. Here immunoSEQ multiplex PCR was the method, and the copy in TCRdb shows in-frame clones only, minus some. The sample has roughly 80,000 clones, about 90% seen once; the top ten hold 5.8%. The sample was peripheral blood. The TCR originated in a man aged 45-65 years with active COVID-19. The rearrangement joins TRBV2 to TRBJ2-3; TRBD2 agrees at 7 bases. CDR3 nucleotide sequence: TGTGCCGGAGAGCGGGACCGCACAGATACGCAGTATTTT. Amino acid sequence: CAGERDRTDTQYF.